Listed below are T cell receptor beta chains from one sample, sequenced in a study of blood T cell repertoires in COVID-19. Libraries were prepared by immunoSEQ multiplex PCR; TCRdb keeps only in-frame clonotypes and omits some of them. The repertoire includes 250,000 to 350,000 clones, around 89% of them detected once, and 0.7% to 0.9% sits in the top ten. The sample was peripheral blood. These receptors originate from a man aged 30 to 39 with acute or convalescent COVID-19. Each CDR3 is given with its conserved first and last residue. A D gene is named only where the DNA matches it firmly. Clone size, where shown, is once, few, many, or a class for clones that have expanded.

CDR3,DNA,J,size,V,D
CAASPGLANEQFF,TGTGCCGCCTCACCGGGACTAGCGAATGAGCAGTTCTTC,TRBJ2-1,NA,TRBV28,TRBD2
CASSYDRDYGYTF,TGTGCCAGCAGCTATGACAGGGACTATGGCTACACCTTC,TRBJ1-2,NA,TRBV9,TRBD1
CASSEAVWGSGRASAYEQYF,TGTGCCAGCAGTGAAGCAGTTTGGGGTAGCGGGAGGGCCAGTGCGTACGAGCAGTACTTC,TRBJ2-7,NA,TRBV2,TRBD2
CASSLAGTGEGYTF,TGTGCCAGCAGTTTAGCGGGGACAGGGGAAGGCTACACCTTC,TRBJ1-2,NA,TRBV28,TRBD1
CASSPGQGTEAFF,TGCGCCAGCAGCCCGGGACAGGGGACTGAAGCTTTCTTT,TRBJ1-1,NA,TRBV5-1,TRBD1
CASSRTGGGAEQFF,TGTGCCAGCAGCCGGACAGGGGGTGGTGCTGAGCAGTTCTTC,TRBJ2-1,NA,TRBV6-5,TRBD1
CASSPGLGTDTQYF,TGTGCCAGCAGCCCAGGACTTGGCACAGATACGCAGTATTTT,TRBJ2-3,NA,TRBV3-1/TRBV3-2,NA
CASRRTVNYGYTF,TGTGCCAGCAGAAGGACAGTTAACTATGGCTACACCTTC,TRBJ1-2,NA,TRBV28,NA
CASSLGQGYQPQHF,TGTGCCAGCAGCTTAGGGCAGGGGTACCAGCCCCAGCATTTT,TRBJ1-5,NA,TRBV7-9,NA
CASSMDRATYNEQFF,TGTGCCAGCAGTATGGACAGGGCAACCTACAATGAGCAGTTCTTC,TRBJ2-1,NA,TRBV21-1,NA
CATSRELQGSGYTF,TGTGCCACCAGCAGAGAACTACAGGGTTCTGGCTACACCTTC,TRBJ1-2,few,TRBV15,NA
CASSLGRGRGGYTF,TGTGCCAGCAGTTTAGGCAGGGGGCGCGGTGGCTACACCTTC,TRBJ1-2,NA,TRBV28,TRBD1
CASSLRGLNSYGYTF,TGTGCCAGCAGCTTGCGAGGGTTAAATAGCTATGGCTACACCTTC,TRBJ1-2,NA,TRBV5-6,NA
CASSFSGTQETQYF,TGTGCCAGCAGTTTCTCGGGGACTCAAGAGACCCAGTACTTC,TRBJ2-5,NA,TRBV27,NA
CASGKLTGTEGSGANVLTF,TGCGCCAGCGGAAAATTGACAGGGACAGAGGGTTCTGGGGCCAACGTCCTGACTTTC,TRBJ2-6,NA,TRBV23-1,TRBD1
CASSYSNQGTYGYTF,TGTGCCAGCAGTTACTCGAATCAGGGCACATATGGCTACACCTTC,TRBJ1-2,NA,TRBV6-6,NA